The T cell receptor beta chain under discussion was sequenced for a study of T cells in Graves' hyperthyroidism and ophthalmopathy. An absence of ophthalmopathy progression within 18 months meant stable Graves' hyperthyroidism. Subjects aged 18 to 65 presented with newly diagnosed hyperthyroidism of less than 2 months' duration. Each diagnosis was grounded in clinical symptoms, serum thyroxine and TRAb, thyroid ultrasound, and orbital computed tomography. Amplification of TCR beta CDR3 regions was performed using RNA transcripts as template. HTBI primers drove first-round RT-PCR of the TCR CDR3. TCRdb processed the multiplex PCR reads anew with MiXCR; each CDR3 protein has one entry. The sample includes 360,000 or so distinct CDR3 sequences, about 18% of them seen just once. This clonotype was counted many times. Its antigen is as yet unknown. The trim removed 6 bases at V and 4 bases at J, leaving 3 bases unmatched. CDR1 is MNHNS, CDR2 SASEGT, per germline. This CDR3 region has 13 residues.

Study observations and caveats: Onset of ophthalmopathy came a median roughly 6.5 months after the model predicted it.

The sample consisted of blood. The chain recombines TRBV6-1 with TRBJ2-1, with 7 bases matching TRBD2. The source is a woman aged 18-30 years with Graves' hyperthyroidism. The CDR3 DNA follows: TGTGCCAGCAGGGAGCGGGGATACAATGAGCAGTTCTTC. Protein sequence: CASRERGYNEQFF.